The 22 T cell receptor beta chains in this list originate from one sample, sequenced in a study of cytomegalovirus exposure and HLA in healthy donors. The PCR was carried out with 60 Vbeta primers and 13 Jbeta primers. The repertoire was sequenced with immunoSEQ multiplex PCR; TCRdb's copy has only in-frame clones and lacks some. The sample includes 100,000 to 150,000 clones, around 77% seen only once; the top ten take roughly 3.5%. Sequencing was carried out using PBMCs. These receptor sequences come from a human donor in good health.

This rearrangement joins TRBV6-5 to TRBJ1-5; possibly TRBD1 for D (6 bases). CDR1 and CDR2 (germline): MNHEY, SVGAGI. This CDR3 region has 13 residues. V was pared by 4 bases and J by 4 bases, with 8 bases between. CDR3 sequence (DNA): TGTGCCAGCAGTTCGAGGGGGAATCAGCCCCAGCATTTT. Translation: CASSSRGNQPQHF.

This clone appeared once. The rearrangement joins TRBV9 to TRBJ1-1, with D possibly being TRBD1 (5 bases). CDR1 is SGDLS and CDR2 is YYNGEE in the germline V gene. The CDR3 extends over 15 amino acids. Trimming pared 0 bases from V and 6 bases from J, leaving 15 bases between. CDR3 residues: CASSVGFGGSPEAFF. Here the CDR3 DNA reads TGTGCCAGCAGCGTAGGCTTCGGGGGGTCCCCTGAAGCTTTCTTT.

The rearrangement links TRBV2 to TRBJ1-1; the match to TRBD1 covers 8 bases. The J segment lost 5 bases and the V segment lost 6 bases, leaving 5 bases of the junction unmatched. This CDR3 region has 13 residues. In germline, CDR1 is SNHLY, CDR2 FYNNEI. The CDR3: CASSQGAWTEAFF. The CDR3 region has the DNA TGTGCCAGCAGCCAGGGGGCTTGGACTGAAGCTTTCTTT.

V usage is TRBV7-3 and J usage is TRBJ2-5, with 11 bases matching TRBD2. Trimming cost V 5 bases and J 8 bases; bases outside gene matches: 4. CDR1 SGHTA and CDR2 FQGTGA come from the germline V gene. CDR3 length: 13 amino acids. CDR3 DNA: TGTGCCAGCAGCCGCGGGACTAGCGGAACCCAGTACTTC. It is translated as CASSRGTSGTQYF.

The chain combines TRBV29-1 with TRBJ2-5, with 8 positions matching TRBD1. The CDR3 totals 12 residues. Germline V lookup: CDR1 SQVTM, CDR2 ANQGSEA. The V segment lost 7 bases and the J segment 2 bases; nucleotides outside the gene matches: 3. CDR3 bases: TGCAGCGCTAGACAGGGGCAAGAGACCCAGTACTTC. Translated: CSARQGQETQYF.

The genes are TRBV7-2 and TRBJ2-7; TRBD2 might be the D (6 bases). V gave up 4 bases and J gave up 2 bases, with 12 bases separating them. Germline values: CDR1 SGHTA, CDR2 FQGNSA. CDR3 size: 14 residues. DNA of the CDR3: TGTGCCAGCAGCTACGGGACTCCCCCCTACGAGCAGTACTTC. Its protein is CASSYGTPPYEQYF.

The chain recombines TRBV6-1 with TRBJ2-1, with TRBD2 matching 9 bases. The CDR3 covers 15 residues. The junction had 5 bases not matched to a gene; V was cut back by 3 bases and J by 5 bases. Germline V CDR1 and CDR2: MNHNS, SASEGT. The CDR3 protein is CASSESSSGNNEQFF. The CDR3 nucleotides read TGTGCCAGCAGTGAGAGTTCTAGCGGGAACAATGAGCAGTTCTTC.

The chain recombines TRBV7-9 with TRBJ2-1; 13 bases align to TRBD2. Trimming took 8 bases from V and 0 from J; bases not matched to a gene: 13. CDR3 length: 19 residues. Per germline, CDR1 SEHNR and CDR2 FQNEAQ (reference sequence). The CDR3 here is CASQQATSGRGVSYNEQFF. CDR3 sequence (DNA): TGTGCCAGCCAGCAGGCTACTAGCGGGAGGGGGGTCTCCTACAATGAGCAGTTCTTC. Based on the CDR3 plus reference TRBV7-9 and TRBJ2-1, the full variable domain is DTGVSQNPRHKITKRGQNVTFRCDPISEHNRLYWYRQTLGQGPEFLTYFQNEAQLEKSRLLSDRFSAERPKGSFSTLEIQRTEQGDSAMYLCASQQATSGRGVSYNEQFFGPGTRLTVL.

The chain is built from TRBV29-1 and TRBJ1-4; weak D call: TRBD1 (5 bases). Germline V lookup: CDR1 SQVTM, CDR2 ANQGSEA. The V end was cut by 4 bases, the J end by 5 bases, with 11 bases between. CDR3 size: 13 residues. In DNA, the CDR3 is TGCAGCGTTGTAACAGGATTCAATGAAAAACTGTTTTTT. Its protein is CSVVTGFNEKLFF.

The chain is built from TRBV6-5 and TRBJ1-4; perhaps TRBD1 as D (6 bases). Germline assignment: CDR1 MNHEY and CDR2 SVGAGI. This CDR3 spans 14 amino acids. The V end lost 7 bases, the J end lost 6 bases, and 15 bases lay between the germline ends. The CDR3 nucleotides are TGTGCCAGCACCCCTGGCGGGGGGCATGAAAAACTGTTTTTT. The encoded protein is CASTPGGGHEKLFF.

V and J are TRBV10-3 and TRBJ1-5; the D gene is possibly TRBD1 (6 bases). V shed 4 bases and J shed 2 bases, with 18 bases lying between them. The CDR3 sequence is 17 residues long. Germline lookup yields CDR1 ENHRY and CDR2 SYGVKD. DNA for the CDR3: TGTGCCATCAGTGTGTCGGAGGGGGGGGTAGGCAATCAGCCCCAGCATTTT. It is translated as CAISVSEGGVGNQPQHF.

The chain couples TRBV5-4 to TRBJ2-5; 12 bases fit TRBD2. The ends lost 1 base at V and 5 bases at J; junction bases unmatched: 9. The germline gives CDR1 SGHNT, CDR2 YYREEE (reference sequence). This CDR3 is 17 amino acids long. The CDR3 reads CASSLILAGGPWETQYF. CDR3 sequence (DNA): TGTGCCAGCAGCTTGATTCTAGCGGGAGGGCCTTGGGAGACCCAGTACTTC.

CDR3 loop: CASSLSRGRANVLTF. The CDR3 DNA sequence: TGTGCCAGCAGCTTATCCAGGGGGCGGGCCAACGTCCTGACTTTC. The chain links TRBV7-9 to TRBJ2-6; 8 nucleotides match TRBD1. CDR1 and CDR2 from the germline V gene are SEHNR and FQNEAQ (reference sequence). Trimming at V came to 2 bases and at J to 5 bases, leaving 2 bases not matched to a gene. CDR3 length: 15 amino acids.

V is TRBV6-1 and J is TRBJ1-1; maybe TRBD1 (5 bases). Germline CDR1 reads MNHNS; CDR2 reads SASEGT. V was shortened by 7 bases and J by 10 bases, with 7 bases between the two germline ends. The CDR3 is made up of 9 amino acids. The CDR3 DNA reads as TGTGCCAGCAAGCAGGGAGCTTTCTTT. Its translation: CASKQGAFF.

This clone was observed a handful of times. The chain is built from TRBV6-5 and TRBJ1-1, with D possibly matching TRBD1 (5 bases). This CDR3 has 15 amino acids. The V gene's germline CDR1 is MNHEY and CDR2 SVGAGI. The V end was cut by 4 bases, the J end by 3 bases, with 15 bases between. The CDR3 DNA reads as TGTGCCAGCAGTTCCGAGGGGCGGGGGGACACTGAAGCTTTCTTT. Its translation: CASSSEGRGDTEAFF.

This clone has just a few counts. The chain has TRBV10-3 and TRBJ1-5; D possibly corresponds to TRBD1 (5 bases). The CDR3 has 15 amino acids. Germline V gives CDR1 ENHRY, CDR2 SYGVKD. Trimming took off 8 bases at V and 1 base at J, with 15 bases between the two ends. The CDR3 coding sequence is TGTGCCATCTCCGGCCAGGAGGGGAGCAATCAGCCCCAGCATTTT. It codes for CAISGQEGSNQPQHF.

The chain has TRBV5-1 and TRBJ2-7; TRBD2 might be the D (6 bases). Germline loops: CDR1 SGHRS, CDR2 YFSETQ. Trimming removed 0 bases from V and 5 bases from J, with 12 bases in between. This CDR3 is built from 14 residues. The CDR3 reads CASSLEWREDEQYF. Written as DNA, the CDR3 is TGCGCCAGCAGCTTGGAGTGGCGGGAAGACGAGCAGTACTTC.

The chain uses TRBV5-1 and TRBJ2-3; the D gene is possibly TRBD2 (6 bases). Germline lookup yields CDR1 SGHRS and CDR2 YFSETQ. V was trimmed by 0 bases and J by 0 bases, leaving 14 bases between them. This CDR3 has 17 residues. The CDR3 protein is CASSLAFSGGSTDTQYF. The CDR3, as DNA: TGCGCCAGCAGCTTGGCCTTTAGCGGAGGTAGCACAGATACGCAGTATTTT.

The chain is built from TRBV25-1 and TRBJ2-7, with a weak D call TRBD1 (5 bases). Trimming shortened V by 5 bases and J by 2 bases, and 16 bases separated the two germline ends. Germline V gene sequence: CDR1 MGHDK, CDR2 SYGVNS. This CDR3 contains 15 residues. CDR3 in amino acids: CASSQPGSRAYEQYF. In nucleotides, the CDR3 is TGTGCCAGCAGTCAACCAGGGTCAAGAGCCTACGAGCAGTACTTC.

The chain has TRBV29-1 and TRBJ1-4, with D possibly TRBD1 on 5 matching bases. CDR3 length equals 13 residues. V lost 4 bases, J lost 6 bases, and 12 bases lay in between. CDR1 is SQVTM and CDR2 is ANQGSEA in the germline V gene. The CDR3 loop reads CSVGRRGDEKLFF. The CDR3 coding sequence is TGCAGCGTTGGGCGGCGGGGCGATGAAAAACTGTTTTTT.

This clone appeared a single time. The rearrangement links TRBV28 to TRBJ2-1; no reliable D call. Germline CDR1 reads MDHEN; CDR2 reads SYDVKM. Trimming cost V 4 bases and J 2 bases, with 9 bases left between them. This CDR3 has 14 amino acids. In DNA form, the CDR3 reads TGTGCCAGCAGTTGGGCTCCTACCTACAATGAGCAGTTCTTC. Amino acid sequence: CASSWAPTYNEQFF.

The rearrangement links TRBV5-1 to TRBJ1-4, with D tentatively TRBD1 (6 bases). The length of the CDR3 is 16 residues. The V end was cut by 4 bases, the J end by 8 bases, with 21 bases between. CDR1 is SGHRS and CDR2 is YFSETQ in the germline V gene. In DNA, the CDR3 is TGCGCCAGCAGCCAGGGACCGGCAATAGGGGGAGAAAAACTGTTTTTT. Its protein is CASSQGPAIGGEKLFF. Full variable domain (missing parts from reference TRBV5-1 and TRBJ1-4): KAGVTQTPRYLIKTRGQQVTLSCSPISGHRSVSWYQQTPGQGLQFLFEYFSETQRNKGNFPGRFSGRQFSNSRSEMNVSTLELGDSALYLCASSQGPAIGGEKLFFGSGTQLSVL.